This is a list of T cell receptor beta chains from one sample in a study of T cell clones after liver transplantation. This table comes from immunoSEQ multiplex PCR, and its TCRdb copy is limited to in-frame clones, with some not included. This table has roughly 120,000 clones, about nine tenths appearing once. The sequenced sample was CD4+ T cells from blood, obtained 12 months after liver transplant. These receptors were obtained from a human patient who received a liver transplant. Some T cells could come from the graft donor. Each CDR3 is given with its conserved first and last residue. A D gene is named only where the DNA matches it firmly. Expanded clones are given a class, and other clones once, few, many or no size at all.

D gene,J gene,CDR3 length,clone size,V gene,CDR3 protein,CDR3 DNA
.,TRBJ2-2,16,once,TRBV28,CASSSKRGRATGELFF,TGTGCCAGCAGTTCAAAGAGGGGGAGGGCTACCGGGGAGCTGTTTTTT
.,TRBJ1-2,14,.,TRBV2,CASSEAGRTYGYTF,TGTGCCAGCAGTGAAGCAGGTAGAACCTATGGCTACACCTTC
TRBD1,TRBJ1-5,15,.,TRBV6-5,CASRTTGTGNQPQHF,TGTGCCAGCAGGACAACCGGGACAGGCAATCAGCCCCAGCATTTT
TRBD2,TRBJ2-1,15,.,TRBV18,CASSPPILASNEQFF,TGTGCCAGCTCACCACCGATACTAGCGTCTAATGAGCAGTTCTTC
.,TRBJ1-4,14,.,TRBV9,CASSVEGLSEKLFF,TGTGCCAGCAGCGTAGAGGGACTCAGCGAAAAACTGTTTTTT
TRBD1,TRBJ2-5,15,.,TRBV11-3,CASSPGQGPQETQYF,TGTGCCAGCAGCCCAGGACAGGGACCCCAAGAGACCCAGTACTTC
TRBD1,TRBJ1-1,15,.,TRBV5-1,CASSTSWTGGTEAFF,TGCGCCAGCAGCACCTCGTGGACAGGGGGGACTGAAGCTTTCTTT
.,TRBJ2-7,16,.,TRBV9,CASSSHDGPSIYEQYF,TGTGCCAGCAGCTCTCATGATGGGCCATCCATCTACGAGCAGTACTTC
.,TRBJ2-2,14,.,TRBV10-3,CAIKGVAGTGELFF,TGTGCCATCAAGGGGGTCGCGGGCACCGGGGAGCTGTTTTTT
TRBD1,TRBJ2-6,16,.,TRBV28,CASSLQGAAGANVLTF,TGTGCCAGCAGTTTACAGGGGGCGGCCGGGGCCAACGTCCTGACTTTC
TRBD1,TRBJ2-7,15,.,TRBV7-2,CASSLVATGDYEQYF,TGTGCCAGCAGCTTAGTCGCGACAGGGGACTACGAGCAGTACTTC
.,TRBJ1-1,14,.,TRBV5-1,CASSLGQGPTEAFF,TGCGCCAGCAGCTTGGGTCAGGGCCCCACTGAAGCTTTCTTT
.,TRBJ1-1,17,.,TRBV21-1,CASITGTGVCGNTEAFF,TGTGCCAGCATTACCGGGACAGGGGTTTGCGGGAACACTGAAGCTTTCTTT
.,TRBJ1-2,13,few,TRBV5-6,CASSLAQDYGYTF,TGTGCCAGCAGCTTGGCACAGGACTATGGCTACACCTTC
TRBD1,TRBJ1-2,15,.,TRBV7-2,CASSLGVDREVGYTF,TGTGCCAGCAGCTTAGGTGTAGACAGGGAGGTTGGCTACACCTTC
.,TRBJ2-2,16,.,TRBV5-1,CASSLGVILATGELFF,TGCGCCAGCAGCTTGGGGGTCATCCTGGCCACCGGGGAGCTGTTTTTT
.,TRBJ2-3,13,.,TRBV7-8,CASTREFADTQYF,TGTGCCAGCACGAGGGAGTTTGCAGATACGCAGTATTTT
.,TRBJ1-1,14,.,TRBV5-1,CASKQAGMNTEAFF,TGCGCCAGCAAGCAGGCAGGTATGAACACTGAAGCTTTCTTT
TRBD1,TRBJ2-3,16,.,TRBV4-2,CASSRNLDRATDTQYF,TGTGCCAGCAGCCGCAACTTGGACAGGGCGACAGATACGCAGTATTTT
.,TRBJ1-1,13,.,TRBV18,CASSPPDSPEAFF,TGTGCCAGCTCACCCCCGGACAGCCCTGAAGCTTTCTTT
TRBD2,TRBJ2-7,15,few,TRBV7-9,CASSLTSGHNYEQYF,TGTGCCAGCAGCTTAACTAGCGGGCATAACTACGAGCAGTACTTC
.,TRBJ2-7,13,.,TRBV19,CASSIAQSYEQYF,TGTGCCAGTAGTATAGCACAATCCTACGAGCAGTACTTC
TRBD1,TRBJ1-2,15,.,TRBV7-8,CASSPITGGFYGYTF,TGTGCCAGCAGCCCAATAACAGGGGGTTTCTATGGCTACACCTTC